The 14 T cell receptor beta chains presented below share a single source sample, sequenced in a study of blood T cell repertoires in COVID-19. The repertoire was sequenced with immunoSEQ multiplex PCR; TCRdb's copy has only in-frame clones and lacks some. This sample yields a few hundred thousand clones, of which roughly 85% are seen a single time; about 7% belongs to the top ten. The sequenced sample was peripheral blood. These receptors originate from a human donor in a cohort sampled during active COVID-19.

The chain recombines TRBV7-9 with TRBJ2-7; 11 nucleotides match TRBD2. V lost 6 bases, J lost 0 bases, and 10 bases stayed unmatched. The length of the CDR3 is 17 residues. Germline V lookup: CDR1 SEHNR, CDR2 FQNEAQ (reference sequence). This CDR3 is CASSPGLAVGSSYEQYF. In nucleotides, the CDR3 is TGTGCCAGCAGTCCGGGACTAGCGGTGGGAAGCTCCTACGAGCAGTACTTC.

This clone was picked up a small number of times. This chain connects TRBV19 to TRBJ2-2; D is uncertain. V lost 7 bases and J 5 bases, leaving 11 bases between the germline ends. Germline CDR1 LNHDA, CDR2 SQIVND (reference sequence). This CDR3 is 13 amino acids long. This CDR3 is CASTNQYTGELFF. The CDR3 nucleotides read TGTGCCAGTACCAATCAGTATACCGGGGAGCTGTTTTTT.

This clone was picked up one time. This sequence joins TRBV12-5 and TRBJ1-2; D call uncertain. CDR3 length: 16 amino acids. Trimming left V 6 bases short and J 4 bases short, with 21 bases between. The germline CDR1 and CDR2 sequences are LGHNT and FRNRAP. This CDR3 reads CASGPPQTALSYGYTF. The CDR3 region has the DNA TGTGCTAGTGGCCCCCCTCAAACAGCTCTAAGCTATGGCTACACCTTC.

This clone appeared once. This may be a read error: a much more frequent sequence differs by one nucleotide. This CDR3 fails to terminate in the conserved phenylalanine or tryptophan, so it likely reflects a read error. V and J are TRBV6-1 and TRBJ1-6, with D unclear. The ends were cut back, 2 bases at V and 7 bases at J, with 6 bases in the middle. Germline V lookup: CDR1 MNHNS, CDR2 SASEGT. This CDR3 contains 13 residues. The DNA for the CDR3 is TGTGCCAGCAGTGAACGCGAGAATTCACCCCTCCACCTT. Its translation is CASSERENSPLHL.

CDR3 loop: CASSPQTVGTEAFF. CDR3 nucleotides: TGCGCCAGCAGCCCTCAGACAGTGGGCACTGAAGCTTTCTTT. V gene TRBV5-1 combines with J gene TRBJ1-1; weak D call: TRBD1 (5 bases). V was trimmed by 4 bases and J by 4 bases, leaving 14 bases between them. The CDR3 has 14 amino acids. Germline lookup yields CDR1 SGHRS and CDR2 YFSETQ. Full variable domain (rest looked up from reference TRBV5-1 and TRBJ1-1): KAGVTQTPRYLIKTRGQQVTLSCSPISGHRSVSWYQQTPGQGLQFLFEYFSETQRNKGNFPGRFSGRQFSNSRSEMNVSTLELGDSALYLCASSPQTVGTEAFFGQGTRLTVV.

This clone was seen only once. CDR3 coding DNA: TGTGCCAGCAGCCGAGCGTACTCTGGAAACACCATATATTTT. Translating it yields CASSRAYSGNTIYF. The V call is TRBV6-5, the J call TRBJ1-3; D ambiguous. Per the germline V gene, CDR1 is MNHEY and CDR2 is SVGAGI. This CDR3 spans 14 amino acids. V gave up 6 bases and J gave up 0 bases, with 9 bases separating them.

CDR3 amino acids: CSARAPGGQFF. As DNA, the CDR3 is TGCAGTGCTAGAGCCCCCGGGGGGCAGTTCTTC. The chain recombines TRBV20-1 with TRBJ2-1; possible D gene TRBD2, 6 bases. The germline gives CDR1 DFQATT, CDR2 SNEGSKA (reference sequence). This CDR3 region has 11 residues. The V end lost 1 base, the J end lost 12 bases, and 10 bases lay between the germline ends.

In this sample, this clone turned up once. J is TRBJ2-7 and V is TRBV3-1 (or the pseudogene TRBV3-2); unclear D gene. V was cut by 4 bases and J by 3 bases, with 13 bases left in between. Germline V gene lookup returns CDR1 LGHDT and CDR2 YNNKEL (reference sequence). This CDR3 comprises 14 residues. The chain's CDR3 is CASSLTDPDYEQYF. The CDR3 DNA sequence: TGTGCCAGCAGCCTAACAGACCCGGACTACGAGCAGTACTTC.

In regard to this clone: At one boundary the junction diverges from the germline segment, which might be a read error. The chain joins TRBV6-1 to TRBJ2-5; a weak D match, TRBD2 (5 bases). This CDR3 has 15 amino acids. Per germline, CDR1 MNHNS and CDR2 SASEGT. CDR3 DNA: TGTGCCAGCAGTAAAGCGGAACAGCCACGAGAGACCCAGTACTTC. This sequence encodes CASSKAEQPRETQYF.

This clone was recorded once. J is TRBJ2-3 and V is TRBV30, with D perhaps matching TRBD1 (8 bases). The CDR3 length is 15 residues. The ends were cut back, 3 bases at V and 5 bases at J, with 18 bases in the middle. Germline-derived CDR1 and CDR2 are GTSNPN and SVGIG (reference sequence). CDR3 bases: TGTGCCTGGAGCACCGGAACAGGGGGGGGAGATACGCAGTATTTT. It translates to CAWSTGTGGGDTQYF.

This chain connects TRBV5-5 to TRBJ2-7; D may be TRBD2 (6 bases). V gave up 2 bases and J gave up 1 base, with 19 bases separating them. The germline CDR1 and CDR2 sequences are SGHKS and YYEKEE (reference sequence). There are 17 residues in the CDR3. CDR3 DNA sequence: TGTGCCAGCAGCTTCGCCTTCACTAGCACAGGATCCTACGAGCAGTACTTC. Translating gives CASSFAFTSTGSYEQYF.

The rearrangement joins TRBV6-5 to TRBJ1-3, with TRBD1 matching over 7 bases. The CDR3 has 15 amino acids. CDR1 is MNHEY, CDR2 SVGAGI, per germline. Losses at the gene ends were 5 bases for V and 0 bases for J; bases not matched to a gene: 4. The CDR3 bases are TGTGCCAGCAGTATCCGGGACAGCTCTGGAAACACCATATATTTT. Protein product: CASSIRDSSGNTIYF.

The chain uses TRBV27 and TRBJ2-1, with 10 bases fitting TRBD2. CDR3 size: 16 residues. Germline V lookup: CDR1 MNHEY, CDR2 SMNVEV (reference sequence). V shed 1 base, J shed 7 bases, and the junction held 7 bases outside the gene matches. This chain's CDR3 is CASSLLLAGGYNEQFF. The CDR3 nucleotides are TGTGCCAGCAGTTTATTATTAGCGGGGGGTTATAATGAGCAGTTCTTC.

The chain carries TRBV28 and TRBJ2-7; 9 bases line up with TRBD1. The J segment lost 2 bases and the V segment lost 3 bases, leaving 2 bases of the junction unmatched. CDR3 length equals 14 residues. Germline V gene data show CDR1 as MDHEN and CDR2 as SYDVKM. The DNA for the CDR3 is TGTGCCAGCAGTTTCAACAGGGGGCCCTACGAGCAGTACTTC. This encodes CASSFNRGPYEQYF. Variable domain in full (rest from reference TRBV28 and TRBJ2-7): DVKVTQSSRYLVKRTGEKVFLECVQDMDHENMFWYRQDPGLGLRLIYFSYDVKMKEKGDIPEGYSVSREKKERFSLILESASTNQTSMYLCASSFNRGPYEQYFGPGTRLTVT.